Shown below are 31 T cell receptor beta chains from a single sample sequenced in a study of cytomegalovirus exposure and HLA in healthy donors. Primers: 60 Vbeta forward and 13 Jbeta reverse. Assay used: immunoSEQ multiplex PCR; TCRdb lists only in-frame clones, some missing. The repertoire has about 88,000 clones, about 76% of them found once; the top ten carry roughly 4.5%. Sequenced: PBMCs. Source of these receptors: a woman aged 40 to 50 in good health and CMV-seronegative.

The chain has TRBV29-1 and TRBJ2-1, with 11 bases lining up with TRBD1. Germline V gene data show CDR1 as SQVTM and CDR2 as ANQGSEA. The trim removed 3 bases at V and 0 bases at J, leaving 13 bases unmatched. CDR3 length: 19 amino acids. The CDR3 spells CSVDRIPGQGGHSYNEQFF. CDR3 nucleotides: TGCAGCGTTGACCGCATCCCGGGACAGGGGGGGCACTCCTACAATGAGCAGTTCTTC.

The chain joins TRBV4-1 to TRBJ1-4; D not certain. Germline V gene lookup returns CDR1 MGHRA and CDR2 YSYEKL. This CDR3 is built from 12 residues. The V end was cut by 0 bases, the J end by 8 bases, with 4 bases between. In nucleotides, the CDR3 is TGCGCCAGCAGCCAAGATCGGGAAAAACTGTTTTTT. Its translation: CASSQDREKLFF.

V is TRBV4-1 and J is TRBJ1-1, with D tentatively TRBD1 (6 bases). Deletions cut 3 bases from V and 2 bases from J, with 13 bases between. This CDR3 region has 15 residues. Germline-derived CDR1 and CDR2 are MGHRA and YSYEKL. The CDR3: CASSHWGRGNTEAFF. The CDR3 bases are TGCGCCAGCAGCCATTGGGGCAGGGGAAACACTGAAGCTTTCTTT.

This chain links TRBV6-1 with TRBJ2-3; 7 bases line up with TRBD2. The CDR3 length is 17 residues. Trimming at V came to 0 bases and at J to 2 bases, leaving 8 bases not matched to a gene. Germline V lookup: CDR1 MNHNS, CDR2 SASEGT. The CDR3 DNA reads TGTGCCAGCAGTGAAGCTCCGACTAGCAGATACACAGATACGCAGTATTTT. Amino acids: CASSEAPTSRYTDTQYF.

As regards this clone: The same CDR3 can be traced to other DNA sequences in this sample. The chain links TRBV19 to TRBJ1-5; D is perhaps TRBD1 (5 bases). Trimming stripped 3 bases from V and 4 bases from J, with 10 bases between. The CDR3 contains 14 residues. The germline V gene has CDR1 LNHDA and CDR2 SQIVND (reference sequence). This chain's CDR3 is CASSMRQGNQPQHF. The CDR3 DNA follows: TGTGCCAGTAGTATGAGGCAGGGTAATCAGCCCCAGCATTTT.

CDR3 nucleotides: TGTGCCAGCAGAAAAACAGGATCTAACTATGGCTACACCTTC. It yields the protein CASRKTGSNYGYTF. The chain has TRBV7-2 and TRBJ1-2, with D maybe TRBD1 (5 bases). The germline CDR1 and CDR2 sequences are SGHTA and FQGNSA. The CDR3 is 14 amino acids. Trimming removed 6 bases from V and 0 bases from J, with 11 bases in between. The full variable domain, its missing parts supplied by reference TRBV7-2 and TRBJ1-2, is GAGVSQSPSNKVTEKGKDVELRCDPISGHTALYWYRQSLGQGLEFLIYFQGNSAPDKSGLPSDRFSAERTGGSVSTLTIQRTQQEDSAVYLCASRKTGSNYGYTFGSGTRLTVV.

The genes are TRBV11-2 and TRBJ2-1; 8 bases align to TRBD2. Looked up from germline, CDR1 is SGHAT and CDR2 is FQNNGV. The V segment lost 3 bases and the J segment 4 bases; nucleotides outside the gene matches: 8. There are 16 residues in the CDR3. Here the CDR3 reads CASSLLAGIGYNEQFF. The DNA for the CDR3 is TGTGCCAGCAGCTTGCTAGCGGGCATCGGATACAATGAGCAGTTCTTC. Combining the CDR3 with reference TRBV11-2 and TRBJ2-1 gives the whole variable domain EAGVAQSPRYKIIEKRQSVAFWCNPISGHATLYWYQQILGQGPKLLIQFQNNGVVDDSQLPKDRFSAERLKGVDSTLKIQPAKLEDSAVYLCASSLLAGIGYNEQFFGPGTRLTVL.

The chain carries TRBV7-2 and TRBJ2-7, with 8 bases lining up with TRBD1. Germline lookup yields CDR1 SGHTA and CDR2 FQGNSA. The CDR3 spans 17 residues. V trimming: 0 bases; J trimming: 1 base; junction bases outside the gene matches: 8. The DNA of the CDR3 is TGTGCCAGCAGCTTAGCGCGGGGACAGGCGAGTTCCTACGAGCAGTACTTC. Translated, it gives CASSLARGQASSYEQYF.

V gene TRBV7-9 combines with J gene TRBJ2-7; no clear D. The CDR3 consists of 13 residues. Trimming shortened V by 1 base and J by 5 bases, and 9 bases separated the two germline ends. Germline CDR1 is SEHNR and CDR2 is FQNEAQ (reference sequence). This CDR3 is CASSLVPRDEQYF. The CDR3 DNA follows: TGTGCCAGCAGCTTAGTTCCAAGAGACGAGCAGTACTTC.

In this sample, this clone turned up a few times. In nucleotides, the CDR3 is TGTGCCTGGGAGTCAACGAACACTGAAGCTTTCTTT. Its translation is CAWESTNTEAFF. The chain carries TRBV30 and TRBJ1-1; D is uncertain. Germline V gene data show CDR1 as GTSNPN and CDR2 as SVGIG (reference sequence). The CDR3 sequence is 12 residues long. The V end was cut by 5 bases, the J end by 1 base, with 8 bases between.

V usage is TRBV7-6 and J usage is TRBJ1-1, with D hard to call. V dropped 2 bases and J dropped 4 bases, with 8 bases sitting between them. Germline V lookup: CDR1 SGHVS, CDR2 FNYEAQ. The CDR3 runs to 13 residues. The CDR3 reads CASSLMRATEAFF. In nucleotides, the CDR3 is TGTGCCAGCAGCTTAATGAGGGCCACTGAAGCTTTCTTT.

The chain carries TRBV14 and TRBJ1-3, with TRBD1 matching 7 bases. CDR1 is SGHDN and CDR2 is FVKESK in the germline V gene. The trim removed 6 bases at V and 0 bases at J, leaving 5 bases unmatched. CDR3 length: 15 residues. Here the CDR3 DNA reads TGTGCCAGCAGAAAGACAGGGCTCTCTGGAAACACCATATATTTT. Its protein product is CASRKTGLSGNTIYF.

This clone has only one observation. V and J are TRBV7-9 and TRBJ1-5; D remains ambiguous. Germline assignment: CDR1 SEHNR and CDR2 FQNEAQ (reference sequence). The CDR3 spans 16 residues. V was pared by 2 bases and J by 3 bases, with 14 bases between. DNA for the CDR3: TGTGCCAGCAGCTTAAAAGAGGTTCTGGACAATCAGCCCCAGCATTTT. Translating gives CASSLKEVLDNQPQHF.

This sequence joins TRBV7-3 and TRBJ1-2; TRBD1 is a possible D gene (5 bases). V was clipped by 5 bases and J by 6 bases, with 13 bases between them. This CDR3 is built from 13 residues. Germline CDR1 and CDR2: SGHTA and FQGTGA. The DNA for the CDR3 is TGTGCCAGCAGCCCCGGCGGGGGTAATGGCTACACCTTC. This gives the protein CASSPGGGNGYTF.

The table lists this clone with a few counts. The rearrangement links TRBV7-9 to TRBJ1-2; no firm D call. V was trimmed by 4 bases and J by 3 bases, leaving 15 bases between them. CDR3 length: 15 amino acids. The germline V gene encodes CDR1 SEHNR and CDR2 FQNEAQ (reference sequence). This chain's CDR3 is CASSSLRDSDYGYTF. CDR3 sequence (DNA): TGTGCCAGCAGCTCCCTCCGGGATTCGGACTATGGCTACACCTTC.

The CDR3 loop reads CASSSLAGGLDGTDTQYF. Written as DNA, the CDR3 is TGTGCCAGCAGCTCATTAGCGGGGGGTTTGGATGGCACAGATACGCAGTATTTT. The chain carries TRBV7-9 and TRBJ2-3, with 10 nucleotides matching TRBD2. Germline V gene lookup returns CDR1 SEHNR and CDR2 FQNEAQ (reference sequence). The junction had 11 bases not matched to a gene; V was cut back by 4 bases and J by 1 base. CDR3 length: 18 residues.

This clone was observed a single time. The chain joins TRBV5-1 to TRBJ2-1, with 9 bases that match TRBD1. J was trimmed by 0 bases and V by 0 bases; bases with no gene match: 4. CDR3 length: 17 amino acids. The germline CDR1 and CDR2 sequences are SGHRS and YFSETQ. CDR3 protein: CASSLETGGPSYNEQFF. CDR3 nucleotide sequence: TGCGCCAGCAGCTTGGAGACAGGGGGTCCCTCCTACAATGAGCAGTTCTTC.

CDR3 coding DNA: TGTGCCAGCAGTGAAACCCCGGGACAGGCCTACGAGCAGTACTTC. This gives the protein CASSETPGQAYEQYF. This chain joins TRBV6-1 and TRBJ2-7, with 8 bases aligning to TRBD1. Unmatched junction bases numbered 5, after V lost 2 bases and J lost 2 bases. The germline CDR1 and CDR2 sequences are MNHNS and SASEGT. The CDR3 extends over 15 amino acids.

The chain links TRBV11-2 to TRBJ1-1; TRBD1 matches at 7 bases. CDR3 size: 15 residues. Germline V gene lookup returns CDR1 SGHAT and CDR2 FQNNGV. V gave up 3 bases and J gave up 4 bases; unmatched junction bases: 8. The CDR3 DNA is TGTGCCAGCAGCTTGGCGACAGGGATTCGCACTGAAGCTTTCTTT. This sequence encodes CASSLATGIRTEAFF. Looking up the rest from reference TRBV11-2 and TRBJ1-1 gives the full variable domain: EAGVAQSPRYKIIEKRQSVAFWCNPISGHATLYWYQQILGQGPKLLIQFQNNGVVDDSQLPKDRFSAERLKGVDSTLKIQPAKLEDSAVYLCASSLATGIRTEAFFGQGTRLTVV.

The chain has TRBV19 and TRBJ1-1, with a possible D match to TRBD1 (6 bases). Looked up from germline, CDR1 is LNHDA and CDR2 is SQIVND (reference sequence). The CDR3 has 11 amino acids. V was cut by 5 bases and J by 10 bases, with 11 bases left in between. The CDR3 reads CASSSGGTAFF. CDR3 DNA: TGTGCCAGTAGTTCGGGGGGCACAGCTTTCTTT.

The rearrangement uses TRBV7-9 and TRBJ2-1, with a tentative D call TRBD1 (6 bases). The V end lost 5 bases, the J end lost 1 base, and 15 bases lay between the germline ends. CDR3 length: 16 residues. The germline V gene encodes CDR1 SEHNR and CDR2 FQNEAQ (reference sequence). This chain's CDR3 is CASSILTGYSYNEQFF. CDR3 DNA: TGTGCCAGCAGCATTCTAACAGGGTATTCCTACAATGAGCAGTTCTTC.

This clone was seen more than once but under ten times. DNA for the CDR3: TGTGCCAGCAGCTTGTCCAGTTCATATCAGCCCCAGCATTTT. This translates into CASSLSSSYQPQHF. V and J are TRBV5-6 and TRBJ1-5; no definite D call. The CDR3 has 14 amino acids. Germline loops: CDR1 SGHDT, CDR2 YYEEEE. Trimming removed 1 base from V and 5 bases from J, with 10 bases in between. The full variable domain, in which reference TRBV5-6 and TRBJ1-5 provide the parts outside the CDR3, is DAGVTQSPTHLIKTRGQQVTLRCSPKSGHDTVSWYQQALGQGPQFIFQYYEEEERQRGNFPDRFSGHQFPNYSSELNVNALLLGDSALYLCASSLSSSYQPQHFGDGTRLSIL.

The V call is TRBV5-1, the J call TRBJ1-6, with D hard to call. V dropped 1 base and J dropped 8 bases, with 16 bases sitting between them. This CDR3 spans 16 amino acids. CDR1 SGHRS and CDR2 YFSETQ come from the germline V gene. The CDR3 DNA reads TGCGCCAGCAGCTTGAGCGGACGGAGCGTGGATTCACCCCTCCACTTT. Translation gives CASSLSGRSVDSPLHF.

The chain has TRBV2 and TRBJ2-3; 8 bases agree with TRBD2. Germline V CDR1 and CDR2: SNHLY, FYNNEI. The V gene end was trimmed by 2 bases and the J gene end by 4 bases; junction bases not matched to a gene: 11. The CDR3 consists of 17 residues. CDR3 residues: CASSESMRGGRADTQYF. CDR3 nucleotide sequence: TGTGCCAGCAGTGAAAGCATGCGCGGGGGGAGGGCAGATACGCAGTATTTT.

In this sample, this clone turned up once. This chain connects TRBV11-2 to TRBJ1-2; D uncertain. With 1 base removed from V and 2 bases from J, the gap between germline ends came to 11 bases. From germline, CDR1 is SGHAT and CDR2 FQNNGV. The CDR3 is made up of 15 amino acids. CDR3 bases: TGTGCCAGCAGCTTAGGTCGGGGTGCCAACTATGGCTACACCTTC. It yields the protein CASSLGRGANYGYTF.

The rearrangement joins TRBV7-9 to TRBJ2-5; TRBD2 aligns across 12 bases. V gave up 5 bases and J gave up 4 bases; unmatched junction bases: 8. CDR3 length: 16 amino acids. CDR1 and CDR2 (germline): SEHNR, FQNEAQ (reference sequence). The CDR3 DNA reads TGTGCCAGCAGCCAACCTAGCGGGGGGGCTGTAGAGACCCAGTACTTC. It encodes CASSQPSGGAVETQYF.

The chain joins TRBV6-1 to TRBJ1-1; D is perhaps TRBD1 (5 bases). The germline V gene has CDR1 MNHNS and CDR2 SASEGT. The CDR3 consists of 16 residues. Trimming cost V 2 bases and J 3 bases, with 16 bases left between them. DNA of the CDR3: TGTGCCAGCAGTGAAAGTGTAAGGGGCTCGGACACTGAAGCTTTCTTT. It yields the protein CASSESVRGSDTEAFF.

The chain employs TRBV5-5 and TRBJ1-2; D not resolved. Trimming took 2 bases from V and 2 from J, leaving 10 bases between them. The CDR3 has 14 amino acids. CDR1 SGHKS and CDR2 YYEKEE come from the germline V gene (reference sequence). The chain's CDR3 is CASSFGGHNYGYTF. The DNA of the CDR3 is TGTGCCAGCAGCTTCGGAGGGCACAACTATGGCTACACCTTC.

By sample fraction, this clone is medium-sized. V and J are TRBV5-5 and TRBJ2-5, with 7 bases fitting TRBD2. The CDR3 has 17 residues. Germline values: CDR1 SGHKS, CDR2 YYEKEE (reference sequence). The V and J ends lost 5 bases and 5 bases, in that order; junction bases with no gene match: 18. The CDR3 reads CASRGGNLGDYRETQYF. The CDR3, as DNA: TGTGCCAGCAGGGGCGGTAATTTGGGGGACTATCGGGAGACCCAGTACTTC.

In DNA, the CDR3 is TGTGCCAGCAGACCTGGGACAGGGGTCACTGAAGCTTTCTTT. Translation gives CASRPGTGVTEAFF. The chain employs TRBV5-5 and TRBJ1-1, with TRBD1 matching over 10 bases. The CDR3 sequence is 14 residues long. Trimming removed 5 bases from V and 4 bases from J; junction bases left unmatched: 5. Germline V gives CDR1 SGHKS, CDR2 YYEKEE (reference sequence).

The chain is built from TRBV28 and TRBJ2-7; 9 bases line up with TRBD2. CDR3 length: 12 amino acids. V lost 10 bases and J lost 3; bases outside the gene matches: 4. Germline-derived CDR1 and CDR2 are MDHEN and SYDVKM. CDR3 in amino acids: CATGTSLYEQYF. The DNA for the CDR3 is TGTGCCACCGGGACTAGCCTCTACGAGCAGTACTTC.